This T cell receptor (beta chain) was documented in a study of cytomegalovirus exposure and HLA in healthy donors (TCRdb year 2017). As for the study more broadly: In an earlier analysis of roughly 590 of the donors, 276 Gb of sequence data and 100 million or so unique TCR beta sequences from roughly 190 million T cells were reported. An early release that covered fewer than 750 HLA-typed donors contained approximately 300 gigabases of sequencing data and roughly 84 million unique TCR sequences. HLA typing included class I and class II loci at four-digit resolution. Every repertoire in the discovery cohort had been generated on one and the same sequencing platform. A later analysis re-analyzed previously published TCR beta repertoires from roughly 600 donors and added high-resolution HLA genotyping to study TCR occurrence patterns. High-throughput TCR immunosequencing, statistical association of individual TCRs with disease status, and machine learning were combined to predict cytomegalovirus infection status. Donor age, sex, ethnicity and CMV serostatus were collected together with the repertoire data. Typing coverage varied by locus: roughly 629-640 donors for A, B, C, DRB1 and DQB1; 500 to 550 for DQA1; over 600 for DPA1; some 470 for DPB1. Besides the first cohort of roughly 640 subjects, a separate validation cohort made up of 120 different subjects was used. The study was designed to test whether signatures of past pathogen exposure could be identified by cataloging public T cell receptors. The study used immunosequencing to profile the T cell repertoires of several hundred subjects and linked those repertoires to cytomegalovirus serostatus. To decide whether each TCR beta V gene segment behaved as functional or pseudogenic, an earlier analysis of approximately 600 of the donors relied on high-throughput TCR beta sequencing. The later analysis used no new phenotypic data to find candidate immune exposures, relying instead on TCR beta sequences and their occurrence across donors. Among some 400 genotyped donors of the cohort, an average of approximately 220,000 unique TCR beta nucleotide sequences was sequenced per donor, of which 15% to 20% were non-productive. Five DR-DQ haplotypes were treated as single units for association and clustering because of strong linkage in the cohort. A later genetic analysis took genome-wide SNP genotypes for about 55% of the roughly 700 donors and used that subset as a discovery cohort. Of the 398 genotyped donors, approximately 83% fell in the genetic ancestry cluster associated with self-reported Caucasian donors.

The protocol used for the library was the immunoSEQ multiplex PCR assay. For the multiplex PCR, a mixture combining 60 forward primers for TCR Vbeta segments and 13 reverse primers for TCR Jbeta segments was used. The CDR3 region of rearranged TCR beta genes was amplified from genomic DNA with a multiplex PCR assay. The Illumina HiSeq System was used to sequence the amplified TCR beta libraries as 87-base-pair reads. On the study's bioinformatics: A later analysis counted about 76 million unique TCR beta chains across the 600 to 850 repertoires, and some 11 million of these chains were shared by at least two donors. Raw reads were error-corrected and collapsed into unique sequences by a nearest-neighbor algorithm in which closely related sequences were merged to remove PCR and sequencing errors. CDR3 sequences were aligned to IMGT reference sequences to assign V, D and J gene segments. For a sequence to be retained, a match of at least six nucleotides to both a V gene segment and a J gene segment was required. A rearrangement counted as productive if the CDR3 had no stop codons and remained in frame with V and J, and every other rearrangement counted as non-productive. Following IMGT convention, CDR3 was defined as the stretch from the second conserved V-encoded cysteine to the conserved J-encoded phenylalanine. The earlier analysis of some 600 of the donors excluded sequences that lacked an unambiguous match to a single V gene segment. An earlier analysis of a few hundred of the donors called V segments functional above 56.7% productive rearrangements and segregating when the between-donor standard deviation exceeded 5%. A statistical classification framework was built for diagnosing cytomegalovirus status from the catalog of TCR beta chain sequences. V and J gene assignment, in a later analysis, came from comparing TCR nucleotide sequences with IMGT/GENE-DB human TR gene sequences. The TCRdist pipeline was used in a later analysis to assign CDR3 sequences and most-parsimonious VDJ recombination scenarios. In a later analysis, every TCR beta chain was defined by the combination of its CDR3 amino acid sequence and its V-gene family, and reads without a unique V-gene family were dropped. To address suspected cross-contamination and a sequencing artifact, a later analysis removed 592 highly shared, low-generation-probability nucleotide sequences. In a later analysis, a clonal expansion index for each public chain was calculated from normalized within-repertoire ranks of inferred template counts. A later analysis computed generation probabilities with a VDJ recombination model fitted to out-of-frame rearrangements, and checked the results against IGoR. A later analysis scored TCR-TCR, TCR-HLA and TCR-CMV co-occurrence with hypergeometric tests, applying a repertoire-size bias correction to TCR pairs. In a later analysis, false discovery rates were estimated by permuting HLA or CMV assignments 20 times. In a later analysis, co-occurring TCRs were grouped using DBSCAN, with TCRdist sequence similarity added in when clustering inside HLA-allele-positive subsets. Repertoires with fewer than 30,000 or more than 120,000 public chains, plus five repertoires with anomalous nucleotide sharing, were excluded from co-occurrence clustering. Not all clones reach the TCRdb copy of this immuneACCESS table, which keeps in-frame sequences only. Checked studies attribute under half of the gap to unresolved V genes and leave the rest unexplained. V, J and clone size reflect that table, while D and trimming were determined from the DNA. The sample data list some 120,000 clones, and under 70% of these were observed just once. Of the sample, approximately 9% falls within the top ten clones.

The CDR3 contains 14 residues, cysteine and phenylalanine counted. CDR3 DNA is the only sequence kept; it has 42 bases, read in frame from the first base. Trimming takes 6 bases from V and 2 bases from J, and the germline ends sit 13 bases apart. CDR1 LNHDA and CDR2 SQIVND are derived from the germline V gene (reference sequence). Regarding this clone: The specificity of this receptor is unknown. No base qualities exist here, and no much larger clone lies one base off it.

The cohort consisted of 666 healthy bone marrow donors. At the time of sampling, all cohort members were nominally healthy, though unrecorded immune exposures were likely present. The donor was CMV seropositive and was included in the group of some 290 seropositive cohort members. A peripheral blood sample was collected from each donor, and TCR beta sequencing was performed on peripheral blood mononuclear cells. The Qiagen DNeasy Blood Extraction Kit was used to extract genomic DNA from the blood cell samples. The research as a whole found: V-gene and J-gene trimming of TCR beta chains was associated with a missense DCLRE1C variant in a later genetic analysis, and the association was replicated in an independent cohort. Linkage disequilibrium might explain the correlated functional status among segregating V segments, but an unknown experimental factor could not be ruled out. A few of the identified cytomegalovirus-associated TCR beta chains were confirmed in vitro to be specific for cytomegalovirus antigens. CMV serostatus was the only immune exposure information available for the cohort. In an earlier analysis of some 540 of the donors, most TCR beta V segments appeared in productive rearrangements about 90% or about 30% of the time, broadly matching IMGT annotations. Several of the top co-occurrence clusters appeared to be linked to parvovirus B19, influenza, CMV and Epstein-Barr virus, according to a later analysis. Because counts were too low, around 17 rarely observed V segments, including chromosome 9 orphons, were left out of the earlier analysis of a few hundred of the donors. According to the authors, the approach could potentially be generalized to other disease states and immunological phenotypes. HLA typing was unavailable for some donors at each locus, so association tests used only the typed subset. A further reported finding was that TCR beta sequences accurately predicted the HLA-A and HLA-B alleles for most subjects in the first cohort. The classifier was reported to diagnose cytomegalovirus status with high specificity and sensitivity in both the original and validation cohorts. In a later analysis, HLA-associated TCR beta chains showed more clonal expansion and lower generation probabilities than non-associated chains that were equally common. The 87-base-pair reads could not distinguish some IMGT-functional V segments, including TRBV6-2 and TRBV6-3, so those segments were excluded. In this cohort, only TCR beta chains were sequenced, and detectable features were limited by the absence of alpha or paired-chain data. When HLA alleles, especially DR and DQ, strongly co-occurred, TCR associations were difficult to assign to individual alleles. In a later analysis, the rate of TCR association differed among HLA loci, with DRB1 alleles having the most associated TCRs and HLA-C alleles having the fewest. Most CMV-associated TCR beta chains appeared to be HLA-restricted in a later analysis, and the HLA associations seemed to be driven largely by CMV exposure. While some public TCRs were present in many individuals, most TCR sequences turned up only very rarely across donors. Compared with the approximately 700-donor mean, donors in an Asian-associated ancestry cluster had fewer N-insertions in productive TCRs, according to a later genetic analysis. At a false discovery rate of 0.05, a later analysis linked around 17,000 TCR beta sequences to specific HLA alleles. Roughly uniform sequencing depth across donors was assumed in presence/absence analyses, although this assumption may not hold. The study listed approximately 150 TCR beta chains as associated with cytomegalovirus. The sequencing pipeline was judged likely to have produced a cluster of highly shared sequence variants as a technical artifact.

The source of this sequence is a man younger than 45 in good health and CMV-seropositive. Specimen: PBMCs. Recombination linked TRBV19 to TRBJ2-5; a tentative D match to TRBD1 spans 7 bases. The DNA reads as follows: TGTGCCAGTAGCGAGGGGGGACAGCAAGAGACCCAGTACTTC. This is translated as CASSEGGQQETQYF.